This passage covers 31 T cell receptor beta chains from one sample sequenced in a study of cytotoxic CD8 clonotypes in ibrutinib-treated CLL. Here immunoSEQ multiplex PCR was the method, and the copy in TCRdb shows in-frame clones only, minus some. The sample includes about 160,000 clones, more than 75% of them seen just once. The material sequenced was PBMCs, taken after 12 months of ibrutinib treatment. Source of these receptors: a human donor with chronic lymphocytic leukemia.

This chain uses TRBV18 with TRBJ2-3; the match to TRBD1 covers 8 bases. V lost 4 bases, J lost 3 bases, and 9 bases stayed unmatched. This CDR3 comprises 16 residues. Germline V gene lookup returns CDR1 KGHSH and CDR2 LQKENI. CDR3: CASSLSATGETDTQYF. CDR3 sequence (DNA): TGTGCCAGCTCACTCTCCGCGACAGGGGAAACAGATACGCAGTATTTT.

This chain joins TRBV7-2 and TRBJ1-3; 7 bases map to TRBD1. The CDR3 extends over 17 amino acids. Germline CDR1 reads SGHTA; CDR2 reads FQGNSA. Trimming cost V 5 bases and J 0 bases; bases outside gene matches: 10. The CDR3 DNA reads TGTGCCAGCAGCCGAGAAGGGGGCTTGCTCTCTGGAAACACCATATATTTT. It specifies CASSREGGLLSGNTIYF.

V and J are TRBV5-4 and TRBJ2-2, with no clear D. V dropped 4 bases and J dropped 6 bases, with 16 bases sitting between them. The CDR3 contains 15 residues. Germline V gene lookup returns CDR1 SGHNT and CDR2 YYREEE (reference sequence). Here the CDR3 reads CASSPFSRAPGELFF. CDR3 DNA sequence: TGTGCCAGCAGCCCCTTCAGTAGGGCGCCCGGGGAGCTGTTTTTT.

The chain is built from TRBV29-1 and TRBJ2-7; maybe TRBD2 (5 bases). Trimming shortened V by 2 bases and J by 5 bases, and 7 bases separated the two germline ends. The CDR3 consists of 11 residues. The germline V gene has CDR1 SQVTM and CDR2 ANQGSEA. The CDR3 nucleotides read TGCAGCGTTGAAAGAGGGAACGAGCAGTACTTC. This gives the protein CSVERGNEQYF.

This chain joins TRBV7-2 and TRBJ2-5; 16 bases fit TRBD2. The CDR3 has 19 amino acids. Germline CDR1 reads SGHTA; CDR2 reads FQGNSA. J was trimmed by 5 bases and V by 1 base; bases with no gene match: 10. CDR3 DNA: TGTGCCAGCAGCTTAGTTATGGGGACTAGCGGGGGGGCCCGGGAGACCCAGTACTTC. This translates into CASSLVMGTSGGARETQYF.

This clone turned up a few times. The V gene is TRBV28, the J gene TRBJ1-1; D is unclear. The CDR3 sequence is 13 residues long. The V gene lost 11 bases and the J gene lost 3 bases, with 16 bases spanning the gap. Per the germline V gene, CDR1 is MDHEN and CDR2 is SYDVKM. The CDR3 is CAAPGSGHTEAFF. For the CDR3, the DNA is TGTGCCGCCCCGGGTTCAGGACACACTGAAGCTTTCTTT. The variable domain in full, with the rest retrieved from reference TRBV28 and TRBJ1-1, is DVKVTQSSRYLVKRTGEKVFLECVQDMDHENMFWYRQDPGLGLRLIYFSYDVKMKEKGDIPEGYSVSREKKERFSLILESASTNQTSMYLCAAPGSGHTEAFFGQGTRLTVV.

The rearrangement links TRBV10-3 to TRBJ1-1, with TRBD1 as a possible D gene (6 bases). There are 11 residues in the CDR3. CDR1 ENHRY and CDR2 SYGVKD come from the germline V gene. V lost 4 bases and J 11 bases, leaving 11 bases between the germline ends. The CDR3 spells CAISAGAWAFF. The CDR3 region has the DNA TGTGCCATCAGTGCAGGGGCCTGGGCTTTCTTT.

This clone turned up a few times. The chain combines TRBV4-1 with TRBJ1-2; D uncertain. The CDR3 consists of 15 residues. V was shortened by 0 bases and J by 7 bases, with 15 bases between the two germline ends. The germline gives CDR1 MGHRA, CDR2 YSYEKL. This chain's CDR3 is CASSQDQVGRGGYTF. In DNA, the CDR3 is TGCGCCAGCAGCCAAGATCAGGTCGGCCGCGGTGGCTACACCTTC.

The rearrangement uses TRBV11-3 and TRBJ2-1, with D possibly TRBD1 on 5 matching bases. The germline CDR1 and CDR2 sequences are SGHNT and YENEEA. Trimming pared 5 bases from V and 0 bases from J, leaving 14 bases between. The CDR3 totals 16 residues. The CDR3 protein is CASSPRQISSYNEQFF. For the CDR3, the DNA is TGTGCCAGCAGCCCCCGACAGATCAGCTCCTACAATGAGCAGTTCTTC.

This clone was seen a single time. CDR3 coding DNA: TGTGCCAGCAGCGGGGCCTATGGCTACACCTTC. It specifies CASSGAYGYTF. The gene calls are TRBV9 and TRBJ1-2; D not resolved. The CDR3 runs 11 residues. The V and J ends lost 3 bases and 4 bases respectively, with 4 bases between them. Germline V gene data show CDR1 as SGDLS and CDR2 as YYNGEE.

CDR3 region: CASSLFWGSGRETQYF. The DNA of the CDR3 is TGTGCCAGCAGCTTATTTTGGGGGTCTGGGCGGGAGACCCAGTACTTC. The V gene is TRBV7-2, the J gene TRBJ2-5, with D perhaps given as TRBD1 or TRBD2 (5 bases each). Germline assignment: CDR1 SGHTA and CDR2 FQGNSA. The CDR3 sequence is 16 residues long. V dropped 2 bases and J dropped 5 bases, with 18 bases sitting between them.

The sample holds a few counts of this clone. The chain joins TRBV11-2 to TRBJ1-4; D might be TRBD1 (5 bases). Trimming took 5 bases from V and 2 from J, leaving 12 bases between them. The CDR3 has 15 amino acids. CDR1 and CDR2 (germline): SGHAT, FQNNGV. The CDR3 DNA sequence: TGTGCCAGCAGCACGCTCAGGGTCACTAATGAAAAACTGTTTTTT. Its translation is CASSTLRVTNEKLFF.

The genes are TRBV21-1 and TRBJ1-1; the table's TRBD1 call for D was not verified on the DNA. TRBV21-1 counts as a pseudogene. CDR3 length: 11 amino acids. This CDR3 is CASAGDTEAFF. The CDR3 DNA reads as TGTGCCAGCGCAGGGGACACTGAAGCTTTCTTT.

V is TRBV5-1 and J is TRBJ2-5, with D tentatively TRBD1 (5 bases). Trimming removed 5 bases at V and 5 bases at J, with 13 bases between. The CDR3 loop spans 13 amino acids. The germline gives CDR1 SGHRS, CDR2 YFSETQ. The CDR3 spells CASRQSQGETQYF. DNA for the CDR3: TGCGCCAGCAGGCAAAGTCAGGGTGAGACCCAGTACTTC. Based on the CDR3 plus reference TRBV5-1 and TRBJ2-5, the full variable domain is KAGVTQTPRYLIKTRGQQVTLSCSPISGHRSVSWYQQTPGQGLQFLFEYFSETQRNKGNFPGRFSGRQFSNSRSEMNVSTLELGDSALYLCASRQSQGETQYFGPGTRLLVL.

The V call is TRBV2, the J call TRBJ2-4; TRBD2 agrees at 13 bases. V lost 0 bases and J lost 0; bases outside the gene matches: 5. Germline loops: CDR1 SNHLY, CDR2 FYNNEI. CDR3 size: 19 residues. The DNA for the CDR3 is TGTGCCAGCAGTGAAGCCCCGGGACTAGCGGGAATAGCCAAAAACATTCAGTACTTC. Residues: CASSEAPGLAGIAKNIQYF.

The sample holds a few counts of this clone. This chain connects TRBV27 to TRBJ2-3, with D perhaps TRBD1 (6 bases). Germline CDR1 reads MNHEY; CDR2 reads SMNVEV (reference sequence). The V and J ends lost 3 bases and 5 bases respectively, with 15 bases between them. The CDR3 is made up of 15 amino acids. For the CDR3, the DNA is TGTGCCAGCAGTTTTACAGGGTACTCTGGAGATACGCAGTATTTT. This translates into CASSFTGYSGDTQYF.

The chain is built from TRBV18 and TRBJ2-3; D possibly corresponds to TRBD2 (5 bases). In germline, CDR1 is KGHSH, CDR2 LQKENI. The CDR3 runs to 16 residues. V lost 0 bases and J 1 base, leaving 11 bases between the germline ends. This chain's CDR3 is CASSPPVGEGTDTQYF. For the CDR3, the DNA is TGTGCCAGCTCACCACCGGTGGGAGAGGGCACAGATACGCAGTATTTT.

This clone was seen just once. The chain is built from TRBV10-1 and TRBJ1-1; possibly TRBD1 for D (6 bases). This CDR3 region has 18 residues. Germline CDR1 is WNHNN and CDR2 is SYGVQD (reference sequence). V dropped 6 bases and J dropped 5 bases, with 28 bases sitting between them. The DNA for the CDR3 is TGCGCCAGCAGATCGTATGTAGGGACAAATGAGAGAAGGACTGAAGCTTTCTTT. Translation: CASRSYVGTNERRTEAFF.

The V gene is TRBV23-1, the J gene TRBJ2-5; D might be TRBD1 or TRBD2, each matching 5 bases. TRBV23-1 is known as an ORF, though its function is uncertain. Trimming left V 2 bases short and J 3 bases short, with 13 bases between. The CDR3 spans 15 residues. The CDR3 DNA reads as TGCGCCAGCAGTCAACGTTTGGGGCGGGAAGAGACCCAGTACTTC. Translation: CASSQRLGREETQYF.

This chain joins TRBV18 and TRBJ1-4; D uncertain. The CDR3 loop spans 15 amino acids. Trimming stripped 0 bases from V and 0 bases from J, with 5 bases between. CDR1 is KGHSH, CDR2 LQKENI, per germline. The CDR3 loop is CASSPPTSTNEKLFF. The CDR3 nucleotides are TGTGCCAGCTCACCACCGACATCAACTAATGAAAAACTGTTTTTT.

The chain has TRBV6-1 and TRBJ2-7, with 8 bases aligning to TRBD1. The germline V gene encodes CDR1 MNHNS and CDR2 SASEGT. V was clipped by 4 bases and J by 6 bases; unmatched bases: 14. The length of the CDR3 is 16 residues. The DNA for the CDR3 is TGTGCCAGCAGTGGGCAGGGGGCGAATCCCTTCGGCGAGCAGTACTTC. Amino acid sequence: CASSGQGANPFGEQYF.

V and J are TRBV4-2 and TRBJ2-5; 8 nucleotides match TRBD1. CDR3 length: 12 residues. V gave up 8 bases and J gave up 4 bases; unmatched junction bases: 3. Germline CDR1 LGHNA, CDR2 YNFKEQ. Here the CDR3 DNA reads TGTGCCAGCCAGGGGGCGGGAGAGACCCAGTACTTC. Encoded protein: CASQGAGETQYF.

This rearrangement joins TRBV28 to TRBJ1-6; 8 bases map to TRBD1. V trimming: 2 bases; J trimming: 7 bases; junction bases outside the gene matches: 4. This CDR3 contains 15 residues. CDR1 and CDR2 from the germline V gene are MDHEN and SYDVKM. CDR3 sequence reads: CASSLIAGGNSPLHF. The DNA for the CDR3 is TGTGCCAGCAGTTTAATTGCAGGGGGCAATTCACCCCTCCACTTT.

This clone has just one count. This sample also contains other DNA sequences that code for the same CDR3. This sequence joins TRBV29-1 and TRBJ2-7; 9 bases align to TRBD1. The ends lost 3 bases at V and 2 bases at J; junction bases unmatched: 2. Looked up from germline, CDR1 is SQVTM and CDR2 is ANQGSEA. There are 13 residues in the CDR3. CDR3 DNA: TGCAGCGTTGAGAGACAGGGGGCCTACGAGCAGTACTTC. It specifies CSVERQGAYEQYF.

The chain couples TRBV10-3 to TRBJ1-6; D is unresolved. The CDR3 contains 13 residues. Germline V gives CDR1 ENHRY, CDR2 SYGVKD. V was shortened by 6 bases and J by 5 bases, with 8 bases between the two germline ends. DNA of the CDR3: TGTGCCATCAGGGGCAAGGATAATTCACCCCTCCACTTT. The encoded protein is CAIRGKDNSPLHF.

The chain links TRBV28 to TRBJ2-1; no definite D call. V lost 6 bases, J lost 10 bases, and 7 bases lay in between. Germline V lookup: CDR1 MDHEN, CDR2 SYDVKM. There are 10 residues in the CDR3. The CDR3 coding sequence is TGTGCCAGCAGCGACCTAGAGCAGTTCTTC. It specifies CASSDLEQFF.

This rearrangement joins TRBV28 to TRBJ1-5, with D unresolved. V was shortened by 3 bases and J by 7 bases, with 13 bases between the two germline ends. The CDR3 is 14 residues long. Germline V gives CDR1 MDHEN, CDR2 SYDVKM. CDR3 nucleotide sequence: TGTGCCAGCAGTTTCTTCGATGGATACCAGCCCCAGCATTTT. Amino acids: CASSFFDGYQPQHF.

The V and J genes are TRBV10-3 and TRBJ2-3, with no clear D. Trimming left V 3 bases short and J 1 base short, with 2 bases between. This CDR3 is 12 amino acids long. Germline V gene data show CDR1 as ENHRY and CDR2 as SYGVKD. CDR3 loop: CAISDGTDTQYF. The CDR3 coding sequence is TGTGCCATCAGTGATGGCACAGATACGCAGTATTTT.

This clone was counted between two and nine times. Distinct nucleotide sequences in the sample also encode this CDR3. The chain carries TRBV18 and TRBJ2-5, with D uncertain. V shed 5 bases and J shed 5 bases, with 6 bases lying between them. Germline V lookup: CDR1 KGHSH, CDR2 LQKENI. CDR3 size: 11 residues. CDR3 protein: CASSNRETQYF. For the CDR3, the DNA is TGTGCCAGCTCAAATCGGGAGACCCAGTACTTC. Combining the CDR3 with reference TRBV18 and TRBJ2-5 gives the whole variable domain NAGVMQNPRHLVRRRGQEARLRCSPMKGHSHVYWYRQLPEEGLKFMVYLQKENIIDESGMPKERFSAEFPKEGPSILRIQQVVRGDSAAYFCASSNRETQYFGPGTRLLVL.

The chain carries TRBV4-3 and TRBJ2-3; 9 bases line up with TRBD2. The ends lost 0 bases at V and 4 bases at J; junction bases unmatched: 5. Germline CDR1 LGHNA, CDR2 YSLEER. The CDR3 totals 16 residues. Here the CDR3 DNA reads TGCGCCAGCAGCCAAGAGGCGGGAGGGCCCCCAGATACGCAGTATTTT. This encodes CASSQEAGGPPDTQYF.

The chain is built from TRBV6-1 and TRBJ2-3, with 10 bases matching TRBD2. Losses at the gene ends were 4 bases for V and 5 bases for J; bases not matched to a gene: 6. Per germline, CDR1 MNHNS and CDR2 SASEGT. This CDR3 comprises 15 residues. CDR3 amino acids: CASSALAGEGDTQYF. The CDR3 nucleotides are TGTGCCAGCAGTGCCCTAGCGGGAGAGGGAGATACGCAGTATTTT.